This is a list of T cell receptor beta chains from one sample in a study of T-cell memory formation after mild COVID-19. TCRdb itself ran the 5' RACE reads through MiXCR, one entry per CDR3 protein. The repertoire consists of some 65,000 distinct CDR3 sequences, with over 15% occurring once and the leading ten covering roughly 33%. What was sequenced was PBMCs or a T cell subset sorted from them (not recorded which). Every receptor here comes from an adult woman who had mild COVID-19 (a few samples of this study predate the infection). Cell type and time point are not known. Each CDR3 is given with its conserved first and last residue. A D gene is named only where the DNA matches it firmly. Only some rows state a clone size, as once, few, many or a class for expanded clones.

cdr3_nt cdr3_aa clone_size v_call d_call j_call
TGTGCCAGTAGTATCGTTGGCGGAACCTACGAGCAGTACTTC CASSIVGGTYEQYF - TRBV19 - TRBJ2-7
TGCGCCAGCAGCCCGACCCGGACAGGGGCCCCCTACGAGCAGTACTTC CASSPTRTGAPYEQYF few TRBV4-1 TRBD1 TRBJ2-7
TGTGCCAGCAGTCCTGTGGGGGGCACTGAAGCTTTCTTT CASSPVGGTEAFF - TRBV12-3/TRBV12-4 - TRBJ1-1
TGTGCCAGCAGCTTGACGTATAGCACAGATACGCAGTATTTT CASSLTYSTDTQYF - TRBV11-2 - TRBJ2-3
TGCAGTGCTAGACACATTGCAACTAATGAAAAACTGTTTTTT CSARHIATNEKLFF - TRBV20-1 - TRBJ1-4
TGCAGCGTTGAGGGACTAGCGGACTCAGTTTTAAGCACAGATACGCAGTATTTT CSVEGLADSVLSTDTQYF few TRBV29-1 TRBD2 TRBJ2-3
TGTGCCAGCAGCTCCACAGCATTCTATGGCTACACCTTC CASSSTAFYGYTF many TRBV7-2 - TRBJ1-2
TGTGCCAGCAGCGTAGCTGTTAGCACAGATACGCAGTATTTT CASSVAVSTDTQYF few TRBV9 - TRBJ2-3
TGTGCCAGCAGCTTATGGCAATGGCACGACAATGAGCAGTTCTTC CASSLWQWHDNEQFF - TRBV7-2 - TRBJ2-1
TGTGCCAGCAGCCAAACAGTCTCCTACAATGAGCAGTTCTTC CASSQTVSYNEQFF - TRBV6-1 - TRBJ2-1
TGTGCCAGCAGCTTAGTAGGCTACGAGCAGTACTTC CASSLVGYEQYF many TRBV5-1 - TRBJ2-7
TGTGCCAGCAGCCACCTTACCCCGGGACACTTTGAAGCTTTCTTT CASSHLTPGHFEAFF - TRBV14 - TRBJ1-1
TGTGCCAGCAGTTCGGGACTAGCGGGAGAGACCCAGTACTTC CASSSGLAGETQYF few TRBV6-2/TRBV6-3 TRBD2 TRBJ2-5
TGTGCCAGCAGCTTACTCCTGGGCTTCTACAATGAGCAGTTCTTC CASSLLLGFYNEQFF few TRBV7-2 - TRBJ2-1
TGTGCCAGCAGCTCCTTAGCGGGGGAGGAGGGAGATACGCAGTATTTT CASSSLAGEEGDTQYF - TRBV7-3 TRBD2 TRBJ2-3
TGTGCCAGCAGCACAACCCGGGACTCCCTACTGGAGACCCAGTACTTC CASSTTRDSLLETQYF few TRBV11-2 - TRBJ2-5
TGTGCCAGCAGCGCGACTAGCGGGAGGTACGAGCAGTACTTC CASSATSGRYEQYF - TRBV7-9 TRBD2 TRBJ2-7
TGTGCCAGCAGTTACTCAGGGGGTGTTGAGCAGTTCTTC CASSYSGGVEQFF - TRBV6-5 - TRBJ2-1